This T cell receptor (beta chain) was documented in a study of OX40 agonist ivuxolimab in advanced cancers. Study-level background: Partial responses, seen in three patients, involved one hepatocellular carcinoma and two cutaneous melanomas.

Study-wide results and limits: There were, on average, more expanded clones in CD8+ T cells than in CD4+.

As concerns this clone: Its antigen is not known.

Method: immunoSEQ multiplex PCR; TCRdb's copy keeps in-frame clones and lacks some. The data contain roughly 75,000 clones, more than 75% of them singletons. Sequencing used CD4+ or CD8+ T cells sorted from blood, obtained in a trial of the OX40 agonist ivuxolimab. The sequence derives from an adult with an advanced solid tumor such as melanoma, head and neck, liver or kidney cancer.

DNA of the CDR3: TGTGCCAGCAGTTGGGACAGGGGAAAAGAGACCCAGTACTTC. It is translated as CASSWDRGKETQYF. The rearrangement links TRBV11-2 to TRBJ2-5, with 10 bases matching TRBD1. In germline, CDR1 is SGHAT, CDR2 FQNNGV. The CDR3 has 14 residues. V lost 6 bases and J lost 3; bases outside the gene matches: 4.